The clone carrying this T cell receptor beta chain was observed a few times. Its antigen is unknown. CDR1 and CDR2 (germline): SGHRS, YFSETQ. The CDR3 contains 14 residues. Trimming cost V 3 bases and J 8 bases, with 14 bases left between them. The data stem from a study of graft-versus-host responses after intestinal transplantation. Data came from immunoSEQ multiplex PCR; TCRdb stores just in-frame clones and leaves some out. The sample holds 65,000 to 90,000 clones, 89% seen once. The origin of this receptor is a human donor who received an intestinal transplant. The chain employs TRBV5-1 and TRBJ1-4; D gene ambiguous. Material: unstimulated CD8+ T cells sorted from spleen or lymph node cells, obtained before intestinal transplant. The CDR3 loop is CASSSTMPGEKLFF. In DNA form, the CDR3 reads TGCGCCAGCAGCTCCACGATGCCCGGGGAAAAACTGTTTTTT.